These 30 T cell receptor beta chains were all obtained from the same sample, sequenced in a study of blood T cell repertoires in COVID-19. Assay used: immunoSEQ multiplex PCR; TCRdb lists only in-frame clones, some missing. The sample has more than 350,000 clones, around 87% seen once. The sequenced sample consisted of peripheral blood. These receptors came from a woman between 25 and 40 years old with COVID-19, enrolled during active disease.

The chain links TRBV5-4 to TRBJ2-1; D ambiguous. The CDR3 is made up of 16 amino acids. Trimming took off 1 base at V and 0 bases at J, with 11 bases between the two ends. Germline CDR1 is SGHNT and CDR2 is YYREEE (reference sequence). The CDR3 loop reads CASSLMGPSSYNEQFF. CDR3 in DNA: TGTGCCAGCAGCTTGATGGGCCCCAGCTCCTACAATGAGCAGTTCTTC.

J is TRBJ2-7 and V is TRBV20-1; 7 bases are a match to TRBD1. V shed 3 bases and J 0 bases; nucleotides not matched to a gene: 8. The germline V gene encodes CDR1 DFQATT and CDR2 SNEGSKA (reference sequence). The CDR3 covers 15 residues. CDR3 nucleotides: TGCAGTGCTAGTGAGGACAGGTCAAACTCCTACGAGCAGTACTTC. This gives the protein CSASEDRSNSYEQYF.

The chain employs TRBV7-2 and TRBJ1-4; D is ambiguous. Trimming stripped 3 bases from V and 0 bases from J, with 5 bases between. Germline CDR1 SGHTA, CDR2 FQGNSA. This CDR3 has 14 residues. The CDR3 DNA reads TGTGCCAGCAGCTTCGGTTCAACTAATGAAAAACTGTTTTTT. Protein: CASSFGSTNEKLFF.

V and J are TRBV7-9 and TRBJ2-5, with a tentative D call TRBD2 (5 bases). The germline V and J ends were trimmed by 6 bases and 5 bases, with 10 bases remaining between them. The CDR3 is 12 residues long. Germline lookup yields CDR1 SEHNR and CDR2 FQNEAQ (reference sequence). CDR3 protein: CASSTSSETQYF. The CDR3 DNA sequence: TGTGCCAGCAGTACTAGTTCGGAGACCCAGTACTTC.

This sequence joins TRBV28 and TRBJ2-7; weak D call: TRBD2 (7 bases). In germline, CDR1 is MDHEN, CDR2 SYDVKM. Trimming removed 8 bases at V and 2 bases at J, with 34 bases between. This CDR3 has 20 residues. CDR3 loop: CASQTPRGARAALTPYEQYF. CDR3 DNA sequence: TGTGCCAGCCAAACTCCTCGGGGGGCGCGAGCGGCTTTGACCCCCTACGAGCAGTACTTC.

Worth noting for this clone: The DNA is left out, because the CDR3 cannot be placed on it with certainty; the CDR3 is given as TCRdb lists it. V is TRBV21-1 and J is TRBJ2-2; the listed D gene, TRBD2, was not tested against the DNA. TRBV21-1 is tagged as a pseudogene. The CDR3 length equals 22 residues, ends included. CDR3 sequence: CASSKVVAYGTSGWANTGELFF.

The chain combines TRBV5-1 with TRBJ2-5; 12 nucleotides line up with TRBD2. From germline, CDR1 is SGHRS and CDR2 YFSETQ. CDR3 length equals 16 residues. The ends lost 2 bases at V and 2 bases at J; junction bases unmatched: 4. The CDR3 DNA is TGCGCCAGCAGCTTCCGGACTAGCGGGGAACAAGAGACCCAGTACTTC. Translated, it gives CASSFRTSGEQETQYF. The full variable domain, in which reference TRBV5-1 and TRBJ2-5 provide the parts outside the CDR3, is KAGVTQTPRYLIKTRGQQVTLSCSPISGHRSVSWYQQTPGQGLQFLFEYFSETQRNKGNFPGRFSGRQFSNSRSEMNVSTLELGDSALYLCASSFRTSGEQETQYFGPGTRLLVL.

This clone appeared a single time. The CDR3 region has the DNA TGTGCCAGCAGTGCAACCTTGGGTTCGGGCACTGAAGCTTTCTTT. This codes for CASSATLGSGTEAFF. The rearrangement joins TRBV28 to TRBJ1-1; no reliable D call. Germline assignment: CDR1 MDHEN and CDR2 SYDVKM. Trimming stripped 5 bases from V and 4 bases from J, with 17 bases between. CDR3 length: 15 residues.

V and J are TRBV24-1 and TRBJ2-1; 8 nucleotides agree with TRBD2. From germline, CDR1 is KGHDR and CDR2 SFDVKD. V shed 9 bases and J 6 bases; nucleotides not matched to a gene: 6. The CDR3 is made up of 13 amino acids. The CDR3: CATDRGTSNEQFF. DNA of the CDR3: TGTGCCACCGACAGAGGGACTAGCAATGAGCAGTTCTTC.

The rearrangement joins TRBV4-3 to TRBJ1-6; TRBD1 aligns across 7 bases. This CDR3 has 14 residues. Germline-derived CDR1 and CDR2 are LGHNA and YSLEER. V was pared by 6 bases and J by 3 bases, with 2 bases of the junction left unmatched. As DNA, the CDR3 is TGCGCCAGCAGTCGGGACAGCTATAATTCACCCCTCCACTTT. Its protein is CASSRDSYNSPLHF.

The chain uses TRBV20-1 and TRBJ2-7; D might be TRBD2 (5 bases). Germline CDR1 and CDR2: DFQATT and SNEGSKA (reference sequence). The CDR3 contains 11 residues. V lost 3 bases to trimming and J lost 6 bases, with 9 bases between them. The DNA of the CDR3 is TGCAGTGCTAGTCTGGCGGGCGAGCAGTACTTC. This encodes CSASLAGEQYF.

V usage is TRBV7-9 and J usage is TRBJ2-2, with no clear D. The germline gives CDR1 SEHNR, CDR2 FQNEAQ (reference sequence). This CDR3 is 15 amino acids long. Trimming pared 4 bases from V and 4 bases from J, leaving 13 bases between. CDR3 sequence: CASSSYTAPTGELFF. The CDR3, as DNA: TGTGCCAGCAGCTCTTATACAGCTCCCACCGGGGAGCTGTTTTTT. Variable domain in full (rest from reference TRBV7-9 and TRBJ2-2): DTGVSQNPRHKITKRGQNVTFRCDPISEHNRLYWYRQTLGQGPEFLTYFQNEAQLEKSRLLSDRFSAERPKGSFSTLEIQRTEQGDSAMYLCASSSYTAPTGELFFGEGSRLTVL.

The chain uses TRBV11-2 and TRBJ2-2; a possible D gene is TRBD2 (6 bases). Trimming removed 1 base at V and 5 bases at J, with 8 bases between. Germline values: CDR1 SGHAT, CDR2 FQNNGV. The CDR3 is made up of 14 amino acids. CDR3 sequence: CASSLGTMTGELFF. Written as DNA, the CDR3 is TGTGCCAGCAGCTTAGGGACTATGACCGGGGAGCTGTTTTTT.

The chain combines TRBV7-9 with TRBJ2-7; 15 bases are shared with TRBD2. J gave up 6 bases and V 5 bases, and 8 bases lay outside the gene matches. Germline V CDR1 and CDR2: SEHNR, FQNEAQ (reference sequence). This CDR3 region has 16 residues. The CDR3 protein is CASSPGLAGGLVEQYF. The DNA for the CDR3 is TGTGCCAGCAGCCCGGGACTAGCGGGAGGTTTGGTCGAGCAGTACTTC.

This chain joins TRBV28 and TRBJ2-5; no reliable D call. Germline values: CDR1 MDHEN, CDR2 SYDVKM. The CDR3 is 13 amino acids. V lost 8 bases and J lost 1, with 11 bases in between. The CDR3 region is CASLQRPQETQYF. Here the CDR3 DNA reads TGTGCCAGCTTACAGAGACCCCAAGAGACCCAGTACTTC.

This chain links TRBV21-1 with TRBJ1-5; the listed D gene, TRBD1, was not tested against the DNA. TRBV21-1 is annotated as a pseudogene. The CDR3 is made up of 16 amino acids. The CDR3 nucleotides are TGTGCCAGCAGCAAAAAAGCGGACAGGGGAAATCAGCCCCAGCATTTT. It codes for CASSKKADRGNQPQHF.

The V and J genes are TRBV2 and TRBJ1-5; TRBD1 agrees at 8 bases. Per germline, CDR1 SNHLY and CDR2 FYNNEI. This CDR3 contains 13 residues. V lost 5 bases, J lost 7 bases, and 4 bases stayed unmatched. In DNA form, the CDR3 reads TGTGCCAGCAGTCCAGGGGGCGCCCAGCCCCAGCATTTT. It encodes CASSPGGAQPQHF.

This clone was found a few times. V usage is TRBV10-3 and J usage is TRBJ2-2; TRBD2 agrees at 13 bases. Germline loops: CDR1 ENHRY, CDR2 SYGVKD. The CDR3 is 15 residues long. With V trimmed by 10 bases and J by 7 bases, 9 bases remained unmatched. DNA for the CDR3: TGTGCCAGCGCACGGACTAGCGGGAGTGGCGGGGAGCTGTTTTTT. Its translation is CASARTSGSGGELFF.

This clone occurred once. The chain recombines TRBV5-8 with TRBJ2-3; possibly TRBD2 for D (5 bases). The V end lost 2 bases, the J end lost 2 bases, and 18 bases lay between the germline ends. CDR3 size: 17 residues. In germline, CDR1 is SGHTS, CDR2 YDEGEE. The CDR3 protein is CASSFDWRVVSTDTQYF. The CDR3 DNA sequence: TGTGCCAGCAGCTTCGACTGGCGGGTCGTCTCCACAGATACGCAGTATTTT.

This clone was recorded a few times. The chain couples TRBV4-1 to TRBJ2-2; maybe TRBD2 (5 bases). From germline, CDR1 is MGHRA and CDR2 YSYEKL. The length of the CDR3 is 17 residues. V shed 3 bases and J shed 7 bases, with 21 bases lying between them. For the CDR3, the DNA is TGCGCCAGCAGCCATAGATTCAAGAGGGAGAGAGGCGGGGAGCTGTTTTTT. Encoded protein: CASSHRFKRERGGELFF.

The gene calls are TRBV30 and TRBJ2-7; D unclear. The germline gives CDR1 GTSNPN, CDR2 SVGIG (reference sequence). This CDR3 spans 11 amino acids. The V end lost 1 base, the J end lost 4 bases, and 5 bases lay between the germline ends. The CDR3 protein is CAWSERYEQYF. The CDR3 DNA sequence: TGTGCCTGGAGTGAGAGGTACGAGCAGTACTTC. The variable domain in full, completed from reference TRBV30 and TRBJ2-7, reads SQTIHQWPATLVQPVGSPLSLECTVEGTSNPNLYWYRQAAGRGLQLLFYSVGIGQISSEVPQNLSASRPQDRQFILSSKKLLLSDSGFYLCAWSERYEQYFGPGTRLTVT.

This chain joins TRBV10-2 and TRBJ2-7; weak D call: TRBD2 (5 bases). V was pared by 7 bases and J by 0 bases, with 22 bases between. The germline CDR1 and CDR2 sequences are WSHSY and SAAADI. The CDR3 consists of 17 residues. CDR3 in DNA: TGCGCCAGCACCCCGGGAACCTTCTTATCGAGCTCCTACGAGCAGTACTTC. Translating gives CASTPGTFLSSSYEQYF.

In its sample, this clone was seen once. CDR3: CASPGTSLREQFF. The CDR3 DNA follows: TGTGCCAGTCCCGGGACTAGTTTGAGGGAGCAGTTCTTC. V is TRBV2 and J is TRBJ2-1, with 8 nucleotides matching TRBD2. This CDR3 comprises 13 residues. Trimming at V came to 9 bases and at J to 10 bases, leaving 11 bases not matched to a gene. Germline V lookup: CDR1 SNHLY, CDR2 FYNNEI.

The CDR3: CASSPDRGRYNEQFF. DNA of the CDR3: TGTGCCAGCAGTCCCGACAGGGGGCGCTACAATGAGCAGTTCTTC. The chain uses TRBV28 and TRBJ2-1; 10 bases map to TRBD1. Trimming at V came to 5 bases and at J to 3 bases, leaving 4 bases not matched to a gene. There are 15 residues in the CDR3. Germline-derived CDR1 and CDR2 are MDHEN and SYDVKM.

The chain combines TRBV28 with TRBJ2-1; D is uncertain. V was pared by 6 bases and J by 7 bases, with 7 bases between. The germline V gene has CDR1 MDHEN and CDR2 SYDVKM. The CDR3 has 11 amino acids. Written as DNA, the CDR3 is TGTGCCAGCAGCAGAGGTAATGAGCAGTTCTTC. Amino acids: CASSRGNEQFF.

The chain links TRBV7-6 to TRBJ2-3, with 12 bases aligning to TRBD2. This CDR3 has 17 amino acids. V lost 3 bases and J lost 5; bases outside the gene matches: 9. Germline V CDR1 and CDR2: SGHVS, FNYEAQ. The CDR3 DNA is TGTGCCAGCAGCTTGGGGGCCGCTAGCGGGAGGGGAGATACGCAGTATTTT. It specifies CASSLGAASGRGDTQYF.

This clone was found a few times. The DNA for the CDR3 is TGTGCCAGCAGCACTGGACAGGGGATGAACACTGAAGCTTTCTTT. Its translation is CASSTGQGMNTEAFF. The rearrangement links TRBV5-4 to TRBJ1-1, with 9 positions matching TRBD1. J gave up 0 bases and V 4 bases, and 4 bases lay outside the gene matches. The germline V gene has CDR1 SGHNT and CDR2 YYREEE (reference sequence). CDR3 length: 15 residues.

This clone was seen once. The V and J genes are TRBV5-1 and TRBJ2-1, with 9 bases fitting TRBD1. This CDR3 is 16 amino acids long. Germline V CDR1 and CDR2: SGHRS, YFSETQ. The J segment lost 8 bases and the V segment lost 2 bases, leaving 11 bases of the junction unmatched. Here the CDR3 DNA reads TGCGCCAGCAGCTTCTCCCTACAGGGGGCCGGGGATGAGCAGTTCTTC. Translation: CASSFSLQGAGDEQFF. The full variable domain, completed using reference TRBV5-1 and TRBJ2-1, is KAGVTQTPRYLIKTRGQQVTLSCSPISGHRSVSWYQQTPGQGLQFLFEYFSETQRNKGNFPGRFSGRQFSNSRSEMNVSTLELGDSALYLCASSFSLQGAGDEQFFGPGTRLTVL.

The chain employs TRBV7-9 and TRBJ1-1; D is possibly TRBD1 (5 bases). The length of the CDR3 is 14 residues. With 2 bases removed from V and 1 base from J, the gap between germline ends came to 8 bases. Germline assignment: CDR1 SEHNR and CDR2 FQNEAQ (reference sequence). The CDR3 sequence is CASSLSQGNTEAFF. DNA of the CDR3: TGTGCCAGCAGCTTATCCCAGGGGAACACTGAAGCTTTCTTT.

The chain uses TRBV5-1 and TRBJ2-1, with TRBD1 identical over 7 bases. The CDR3 loop spans 14 amino acids. Germline V gene lookup returns CDR1 SGHRS and CDR2 YFSETQ. The J segment lost 6 bases and the V segment lost 7 bases, leaving 10 bases of the junction unmatched. CDR3 sequence (DNA): TGCGCCAGCTCCTCCGACAGGGTAGGCAATGAGCAGTTCTTC. Translation gives CASSSDRVGNEQFF.